The next 19 T cell receptor beta chains were all read from a single sample in a study of blood T cell repertoires in COVID-19. Data came from immunoSEQ multiplex PCR; TCRdb stores just in-frame clones and leaves some out. The sample carries some 210,000 clones, under 95% recorded once. The sample comprised peripheral blood. The receptors were sampled from a man aged 25-40 years with acute or convalescent COVID-19.

CDR3: CSEQGAVNTIYF. The CDR3 DNA is TGCAGCGAACAGGGGGCTGTAAACACCATATATTTT. This chain links TRBV29-1 with TRBJ1-3; the match to TRBD1 covers 9 bases. The CDR3 has 12 amino acids. Germline CDR1 is SQVTM and CDR2 is ANQGSEA. The junction had 4 bases not matched to a gene; V was cut back by 7 bases and J by 6 bases.

This rearrangement joins TRBV18 to TRBJ1-3; no reliable D call. CDR1 KGHSH and CDR2 LQKENI come from the germline V gene. The CDR3 extends over 13 amino acids. V was cut by 4 bases and J by 3 bases, with 7 bases left in between. As DNA, the CDR3 is TGTGCCAGCTCACTCATCGGTGGAAACACCATATATTTT. Protein: CASSLIGGNTIYF. Supplemented by reference TRBV18 and TRBJ1-3, the full variable domain reads NAGVMQNPRHLVRRRGQEARLRCSPMKGHSHVYWYRQLPEEGLKFMVYLQKENIIDESGMPKERFSAEFPKEGPSILRIQQVVRGDSAAYFCASSLIGGNTIYFGEGSWLTVV.

The genes are TRBV29-1 and TRBJ2-7, with 8 bases that match TRBD1. Germline V gene sequence: CDR1 SQVTM, CDR2 ANQGSEA. This CDR3 contains 13 residues. V lost 5 bases and J lost 6; bases outside the gene matches: 9. For the CDR3, the DNA is TGCAGCGTTAGACAACAGGGGGACGGCGAGCAGTACTTC. Protein product: CSVRQQGDGEQYF.

The chain couples TRBV5-6 to TRBJ2-7, with TRBD2 matching over 11 bases. The CDR3 runs 17 residues. Germline trimming cut 4 bases from V and 6 bases from J; bases unmatched to any gene: 15. CDR1 SGHDT and CDR2 YYEEEE come from the germline V gene. The CDR3 loop reads CASSPRTSGPRDSEQYF. The CDR3 coding sequence is TGTGCCAGCAGCCCTAGGACTAGCGGGCCAAGGGACTCCGAGCAGTACTTC. The full variable domain, its missing parts supplied by reference TRBV5-6 and TRBJ2-7, is DAGVTQSPTHLIKTRGQQVTLRCSPKSGHDTVSWYQQALGQGPQFIFQYYEEEERQRGNFPDRFSGHQFPNYSSELNVNALLLGDSALYLCASSPRTSGPRDSEQYFGPGTRLTVT.

CDR3 protein: CASSLVRGTGELFF. The CDR3 nucleotides are TGTGCCAGCAGCTTAGTAAGGGGCACCGGGGAGCTGTTTTTT. The genes are TRBV11-2 and TRBJ2-2; tentatively, D is TRBD1 (5 bases). CDR3 length: 14 residues. CDR1 is SGHAT and CDR2 is FQNNGV in the germline V gene. Trimming took 1 base from V and 4 from J, leaving 7 bases between them.

This chain links TRBV6-5 with TRBJ1-1; unclear D gene. Per the germline V gene, CDR1 is MNHEY and CDR2 is SVGAGI. The CDR3 extends over 11 amino acids. V dropped 9 bases and J dropped 1 base, with 6 bases sitting between them. The CDR3 is CASVQNTEAFF. DNA for the CDR3: TGTGCCAGTGTCCAGAACACTGAAGCTTTCTTT.

This chain joins TRBV5-5 and TRBJ2-3, with a weak D call TRBD2 (6 bases). V was cut by 1 base and J by 3 bases, with 12 bases left in between. The germline V gene encodes CDR1 SGHKS and CDR2 YYEKEE (reference sequence). CDR3 length: 15 residues. As DNA, the CDR3 is TGTGCCAGCAGCTTGCTCGGGAGCGGGACAGATACGCAGTATTTT. Translated: CASSLLGSGTDTQYF.

This CDR3 reads CASRIQGAGTEAFF. As DNA, the CDR3 is TGTGCCAGCAGGATACAGGGGGCTGGAACTGAAGCTTTCTTT. The chain has TRBV2 and TRBJ1-1; 9 nucleotides agree with TRBD1. Germline CDR1 is SNHLY and CDR2 is FYNNEI. After removal of 6 bases from V and 5 bases from J, the junction contained 7 bases not matched to a gene. CDR3 length equals 14 residues.

The rearrangement links TRBV19 to TRBJ2-1; tentative D call: TRBD1 (5 bases). CDR3 length: 13 amino acids. Germline CDR1 and CDR2: LNHDA and SQIVND (reference sequence). V lost 6 bases and J lost 7, with 13 bases in between. The CDR3 reads CASRLVRGNEQFF. Here the CDR3 DNA reads TGTGCCAGTAGATTAGTAAGGGGTAATGAGCAGTTCTTC.

The chain has TRBV15 and TRBJ1-2; 7 bases fit TRBD1. The germline CDR1 and CDR2 sequences are LNHNV and YYDKDF (reference sequence). The length of the CDR3 is 17 residues. V lost 0 bases to trimming and J lost 4 bases; unmatched junction nucleotides: 11. CDR3 coding DNA: TGTGCCACCAGCAGAGATAGGGGGGCCGGGACAGTCTATGGCTACACCTTC. Translating gives CATSRDRGAGTVYGYTF.

V usage is TRBV30 and J usage is TRBJ2-1, with D maybe TRBD1 (6 bases). This CDR3 is built from 19 residues. CDR1 is GTSNPN and CDR2 is SVGIG in the germline V gene (reference sequence). V lost 4 bases to trimming and J lost 0 bases, with 25 bases between them. The CDR3 coding sequence is TGTGCCTGGAATAAGGGCAGGGGAGTTTTCGGCAGCTCCTACAATGAGCAGTTCTTC. Translation gives CAWNKGRGVFGSSYNEQFF.

This chain links TRBV9 with TRBJ2-2; 9 bases align to TRBD2. The CDR3 runs 16 residues. Trimming removed 4 bases from V and 4 bases from J; junction bases left unmatched: 8. Germline loops: CDR1 SGDLS, CDR2 YYNGEE. CDR3 DNA sequence: TGTGCCAGCAGCCTCTATAGCGGGAGTAGCACCGGGGAGCTGTTTTTT. Its protein is CASSLYSGSSTGELFF.

V and J are TRBV27 and TRBJ1-2, with D perhaps TRBD1 (5 bases). Deletions cut 1 base from V and 4 bases from J, with 10 bases between. The CDR3 extends over 14 amino acids. Germline CDR1 MNHEY, CDR2 SMNVEV (reference sequence). In nucleotides, the CDR3 is TGTGCCAGCAGTTTATGGCAGGGAGGCTATGGCTACACCTTC. Protein product: CASSLWQGGYGYTF.

The J gene is TRBJ1-5, the V gene TRBV28; 7 nucleotides agree with TRBD1. J lost 7 bases, V lost 10 bases, and 16 bases had no gene match. The CDR3 is 15 residues long. Germline V gene data show CDR1 as MDHEN and CDR2 as SYDVKM. The CDR3 bases are TGTGCCAACTGGCTTGACAGGGAGGTTTTGCAGCCCCAGCATTTT. This translates into CANWLDREVLQPQHF.

The chain uses TRBV29-1 and TRBJ1-3; D ambiguous. CDR3 length: 12 amino acids. The germline gives CDR1 SQVTM, CDR2 ANQGSEA. V was trimmed by 4 bases and J by 2 bases, leaving 6 bases between them. The CDR3 loop is CSVVGAGNTIYF. The CDR3 nucleotides are TGCAGCGTTGTGGGAGCTGGAAACACCATATATTTT.

The V gene is TRBV10-2, the J gene TRBJ1-3; D uncertain. Trimming removed 0 bases from V and 0 bases from J, with 9 bases in between. Germline values: CDR1 WSHSY, CDR2 SAAADI. The CDR3 spans 16 residues. The CDR3 sequence is CASSESAPVSGNTIYF. CDR3 in DNA: TGCGCCAGCAGTGAGTCCGCCCCAGTCTCTGGAAACACCATATATTTT.

The chain combines TRBV11-3 with TRBJ2-2; D may be TRBD1 (5 bases). V was trimmed by 6 bases and J by 3 bases, leaving 8 bases between them. The CDR3 sequence is 13 residues long. The germline V gene has CDR1 SGHNT and CDR2 YENEEA. CDR3: CASSLQDTGELFF. In DNA form, the CDR3 reads TGTGCCAGCAGTTTACAGGACACCGGGGAGCTGTTTTTT.

The chain employs TRBV28 and TRBJ1-2; 10 bases fit TRBD1. This CDR3 region has 14 residues. CDR1 is MDHEN and CDR2 is SYDVKM in the germline V gene. With V trimmed by 8 bases and J by 4 bases, 7 bases remained unmatched. The CDR3 DNA reads as TGTGCCAGCCTCAGACAGGGGGCATCCTATGGCTACACCTTC. This translates into CASLRQGASYGYTF.

The chain links TRBV4-1 to TRBJ2-1; TRBD2 agrees at 7 bases. Germline CDR1 MGHRA, CDR2 YSYEKL. V lost 2 bases to trimming and J lost 5 bases; unmatched junction nucleotides: 6. The CDR3 covers 15 residues. The CDR3 sequence is CASSQQGGAHNEQFF. The CDR3 DNA sequence: TGCGCCAGCAGCCAACAGGGAGGGGCTCACAATGAGCAGTTCTTC.